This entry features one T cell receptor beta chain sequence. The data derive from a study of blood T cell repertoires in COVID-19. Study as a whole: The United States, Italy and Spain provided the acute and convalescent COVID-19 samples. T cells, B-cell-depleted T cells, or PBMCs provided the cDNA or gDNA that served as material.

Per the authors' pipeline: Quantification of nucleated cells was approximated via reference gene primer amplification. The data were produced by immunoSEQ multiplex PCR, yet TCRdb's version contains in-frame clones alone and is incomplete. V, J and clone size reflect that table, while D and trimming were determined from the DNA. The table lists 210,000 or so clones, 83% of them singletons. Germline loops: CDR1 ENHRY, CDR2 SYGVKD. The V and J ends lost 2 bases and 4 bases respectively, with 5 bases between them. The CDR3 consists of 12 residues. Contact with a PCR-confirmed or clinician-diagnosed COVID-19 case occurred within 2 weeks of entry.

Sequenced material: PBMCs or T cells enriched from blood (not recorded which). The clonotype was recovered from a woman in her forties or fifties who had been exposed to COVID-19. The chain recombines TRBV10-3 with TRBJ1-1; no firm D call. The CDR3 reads CAISEKRTEAFF. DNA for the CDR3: TGTGCCATCAGTGAGAAGCGCACTGAAGCTTTCTTT.